This T cell receptor beta chain is from a study of blood T cell repertoires in COVID-19. Study details: From T cells, B-cell-depleted T cells, or PBMCs came the material, which was cDNA or gDNA.

Clones were read by immunoSEQ multiplex PCR, and TCRdb kept only the in-frame ones, dropping some. The table includes fewer than 130,000 clones, 80% to 90% detected once. This receptor was obtained from a human donor in a cohort sampled during active COVID-19. Sequenced material: peripheral blood.

CDR3 loop: CASSYDRNQPQHF. The CDR3 bases are TGTGCCAGCAGCTACGACAGAAATCAGCCCCAGCATTTT. This chain links TRBV7-2 with TRBJ1-5; a weak D match, TRBD1 (5 bases). V lost 4 bases, J lost 4 bases, and 8 bases lay in between. This CDR3 has 13 amino acids. Looked up from germline, CDR1 is SGHTA and CDR2 is FQGNSA.